The clone carrying this T cell receptor beta chain showed up just a few times. Its antigen is currently unknown. The germline V and J ends were trimmed by 3 bases and 8 bases, with 11 bases remaining between them. CDR1 and CDR2 from the germline V gene are KGHSH and LQKENI. The length of the CDR3 is 13 residues. The data are from a study of beta chain features in type 1 diabetes. Points from the study as a whole: All four CD4+ subsets from Type 1 diabetes patients carried moderately but significantly shorter TCRB CDR3s.

The entirety of the isolated RNA underwent reverse transcription, so expressed TCRB transcripts were sequenced. TCRdb's table, derived via immunoSEQ multiplex PCR, lists solely in-frame clones and lacks some. The sample lists a few hundred thousand clones; around 21% were seen once. The chain is built from TRBV18 and TRBJ2-4; unclear D gene. Sequencing was performed on naive CD4+ T cells from blood. The sequence came from a woman aged 40-49 years with type 1 diabetes. The CDR3 sequence is CASSPIHPDIQYF. The DNA of the CDR3 is TGTGCCAGCTCACCCATACATCCAGACATTCAGTACTTC.